Below, 9 T cell receptor beta chains from the same sample are listed, as sequenced in a study of CD8 T cells in Susac syndrome. When the RNA was reverse transcribed, random hexamers were used with an input of roughly 0.45 to 1 ug. Using its own MiXCR run on the immunoSEQ multiplex PCR reads, TCRdb lists one record per CDR3 protein. The sample comprises about 210,000 distinct CDR3 sequences, over 90% of which are singletons, and approximately 0.15% rests with the top ten. Sequencing input: CD4+ T cells from PBMCs. Every receptor here comes from a human donor with Susac syndrome.

This clonotype was seen once. This chain links TRBV9 with TRBJ2-7; D ambiguous. CDR1 is SGDLS, CDR2 YYNGEE, per germline. There are 14 residues in the CDR3. Trimming left V 0 bases short and J 2 bases short, with 9 bases between. The CDR3 DNA reads TGTGCCAGCAGCGTAGGGACGGTGGCCTACGAGCAGTACTTC. Amino acid sequence: CASSVGTVAYEQYF.

The chain combines TRBV6-5 with TRBJ1-1; D is perhaps TRBD1 (5 bases). CDR1 and CDR2 from the germline V gene are MNHEY and SVGAGI. V was trimmed by 0 bases and J by 6 bases, leaving 11 bases between them. The CDR3 covers 14 residues. The chain's CDR3 is CASSYSSRAPEAFF. The CDR3 DNA sequence: TGTGCCAGCAGTTACTCGAGCAGGGCCCCTGAAGCTTTCTTT.

This clonotype was found a few times. This chain connects TRBV7-2 to TRBJ2-1; 12 bases agree with TRBD2. There are 18 residues in the CDR3. The V gene's germline CDR1 is SGHTA and CDR2 FQGNSA. V trimming: 0 bases; J trimming: 7 bases; junction bases outside the gene matches: 10. CDR3 in DNA: TGTGCCAGCAGCTTAGCGGCTAGCGGGGGGGCCGGGGTAAATGAGCAGTTCTTC. It translates to CASSLAASGGAGVNEQFF. The full variable domain, with the rest looked up from reference TRBV7-2 and TRBJ2-1, is GAGVSQSPSNKVTEKGKDVELRCDPISGHTALYWYRQSLGQGLEFLIYFQGNSAPDKSGLPSDRFSAERTGGSVSTLTIQRTQQEDSAVYLCASSLAASGGAGVNEQFFGPGTRLTVL.

The V gene is TRBV27, the J gene TRBJ2-1, with 8 bases aligning to TRBD2. Trimming at V came to 3 bases and at J to 1 base, leaving 2 bases not matched to a gene. Germline V CDR1 and CDR2: MNHEY, SMNVEV (reference sequence). The CDR3 consists of 15 residues. CDR3 bases: TGTGCCAGCAGTTTCCGGGGGGGATCCTACAATGAGCAGTTCTTC. It encodes CASSFRGGSYNEQFF.

The chain carries TRBV28 and TRBJ1-1, with TRBD1 as a possible D gene (6 bases). Per the germline V gene, CDR1 is MDHEN and CDR2 is SYDVKM. V was pared by 7 bases and J by 0 bases, with 18 bases between. This CDR3 contains 16 residues. The CDR3 sequence: CASTQVLNRVNTEAFF. For the CDR3, the DNA is TGTGCCAGCACCCAGGTCCTTAACAGGGTGAACACTGAAGCTTTCTTT. The variable domain in full, with the rest retrieved from reference TRBV28 and TRBJ1-1, is DVKVTQSSRYLVKRTGEKVFLECVQDMDHENMFWYRQDPGLGLRLIYFSYDVKMKEKGDIPEGYSVSREKKERFSLILESASTNQTSMYLCASTQVLNRVNTEAFFGQGTRLTVV.

The chain has TRBV3-1 and TRBJ1-6, with D perhaps TRBD1 (5 bases). Deletions cut 0 bases from V and 9 bases from J, with 12 bases between. The germline V gene has CDR1 LGHDT and CDR2 YNNKEL (reference sequence). The CDR3 length is 15 residues. The CDR3 DNA follows: TGTGCCAGCAGCCAAGAGTCTATTGGGACTTCACCCCTCCACTTT. Amino acid sequence: CASSQESIGTSPLHF.

The chain carries TRBV7-8 and TRBJ1-5; D gene uncertain. V dropped 5 bases and J dropped 7 bases, with 12 bases sitting between them. Germline loops: CDR1 SGHVS, CDR2 FQNEAQ. The CDR3 is made up of 13 amino acids. CDR3: CASSPWWRQPQHF. CDR3 DNA: TGTGCCAGCAGCCCTTGGTGGAGACAGCCCCAGCATTTT.

This rearrangement joins TRBV5-4 to TRBJ2-1, with TRBD1 matching 8 bases. V shed 3 bases and J 6 bases; nucleotides not matched to a gene: 5. Germline V gives CDR1 SGHNT, CDR2 YYREEE (reference sequence). CDR3 size: 14 residues. CDR3 nucleotide sequence: TGTGCCAGCAGCTACCGGACAGGGAGCAATGAGCAGTTCTTC. Its protein is CASSYRTGSNEQFF.

This clonotype was found once. The chain carries TRBV30 and TRBJ2-5, with D perhaps TRBD2 (7 bases). Between the trimmed V and J ends, which lost 6 bases and 3 bases, there was a span of 26 bases. CDR1 and CDR2 (germline): GTSNPN, SVGIG (reference sequence). The CDR3 is 17 amino acids. CDR3 sequence reads: CACSKTTPAGAEETQYF. CDR3 DNA sequence: TGTGCCTGCTCAAAAACCACTCCGGCGGGGGCGGAAGAGACCCAGTACTTC. Combining the CDR3 with reference TRBV30 and TRBJ2-5 gives the whole variable domain SQTIHQWPATLVQPVGSPLSLECTVEGTSNPNLYWYRQAAGRGLQLLFYSVGIGQISSEVPQNLSASRPQDRQFILSSKKLLLSDSGFYLCACSKTTPAGAEETQYFGPGTRLLVL.